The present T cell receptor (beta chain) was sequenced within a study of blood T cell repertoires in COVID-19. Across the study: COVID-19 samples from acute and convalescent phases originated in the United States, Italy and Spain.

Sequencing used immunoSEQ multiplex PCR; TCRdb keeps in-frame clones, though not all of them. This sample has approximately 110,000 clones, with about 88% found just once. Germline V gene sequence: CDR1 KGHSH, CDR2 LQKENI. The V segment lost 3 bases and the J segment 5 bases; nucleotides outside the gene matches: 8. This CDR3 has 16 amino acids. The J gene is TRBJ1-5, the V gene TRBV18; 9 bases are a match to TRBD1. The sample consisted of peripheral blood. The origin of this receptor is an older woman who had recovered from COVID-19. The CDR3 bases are TGTGCCAGCTCACCCTCGGGACAGGGTAGGGATCAGCCCCAGCATTTT. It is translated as CASSPSGQGRDQPQHF.